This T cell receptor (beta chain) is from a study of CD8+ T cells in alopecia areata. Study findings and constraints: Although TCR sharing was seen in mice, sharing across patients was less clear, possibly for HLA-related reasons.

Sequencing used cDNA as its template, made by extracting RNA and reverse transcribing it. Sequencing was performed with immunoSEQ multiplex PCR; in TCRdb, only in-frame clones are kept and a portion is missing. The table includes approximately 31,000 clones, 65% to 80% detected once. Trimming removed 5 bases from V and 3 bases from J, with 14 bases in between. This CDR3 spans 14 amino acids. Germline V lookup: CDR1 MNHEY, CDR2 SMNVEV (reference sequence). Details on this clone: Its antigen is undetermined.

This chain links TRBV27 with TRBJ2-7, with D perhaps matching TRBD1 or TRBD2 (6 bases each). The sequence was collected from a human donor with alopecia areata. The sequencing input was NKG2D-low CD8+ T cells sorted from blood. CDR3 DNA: TGTGCCAGCAGTATACAGGGAGGTTTCTACGAGCAGTACTTC. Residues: CASSIQGGFYEQYF.